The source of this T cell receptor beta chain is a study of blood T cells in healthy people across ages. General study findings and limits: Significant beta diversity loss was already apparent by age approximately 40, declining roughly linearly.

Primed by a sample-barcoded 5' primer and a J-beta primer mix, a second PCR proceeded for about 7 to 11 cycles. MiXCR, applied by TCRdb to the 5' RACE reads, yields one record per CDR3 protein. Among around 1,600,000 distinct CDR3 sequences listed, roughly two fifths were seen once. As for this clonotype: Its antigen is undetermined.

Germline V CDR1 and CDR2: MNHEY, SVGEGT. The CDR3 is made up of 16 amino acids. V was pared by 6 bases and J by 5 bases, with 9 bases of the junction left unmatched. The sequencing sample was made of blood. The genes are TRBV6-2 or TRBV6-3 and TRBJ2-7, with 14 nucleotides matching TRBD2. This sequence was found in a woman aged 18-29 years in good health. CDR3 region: CASSHMGLAGVNEQYF. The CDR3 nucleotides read TGTGCCAGCAGCCACATGGGACTAGCGGGAGTCAACGAGCAGTACTTC.